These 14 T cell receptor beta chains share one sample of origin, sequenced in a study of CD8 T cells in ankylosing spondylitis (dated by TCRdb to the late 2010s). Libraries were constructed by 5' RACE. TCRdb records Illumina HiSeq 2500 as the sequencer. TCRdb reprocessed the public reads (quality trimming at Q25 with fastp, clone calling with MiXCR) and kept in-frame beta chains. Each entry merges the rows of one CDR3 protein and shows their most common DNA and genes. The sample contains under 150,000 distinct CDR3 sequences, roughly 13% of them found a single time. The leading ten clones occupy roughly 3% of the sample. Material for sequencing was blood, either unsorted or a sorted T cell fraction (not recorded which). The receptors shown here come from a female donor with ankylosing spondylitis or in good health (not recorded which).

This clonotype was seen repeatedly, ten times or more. CDR3 sequence (DNA): TGTGCCACCAGCAGAAACACAGGGGGATGGCGCACAGATACGCAGTATTTT. Residues: CATSRNTGGWRTDTQYF. J is TRBJ2-3 and V is TRBV15; TRBD1 agrees at 8 bases. The V gene's germline CDR1 is LNHNV and CDR2 YYDKDF (reference sequence). CDR3 size: 17 residues. V lost 2 bases, J lost 1 base, and 8 bases stayed unmatched. The whole variable domain, remainder taken from reference TRBV15 and TRBJ2-3, is DAMVIQNPRYQVTQFGKPVTLSCSQTLNHNVMYWYQQKSSQAPKLLFHYYDKDFNNEADTPDNFQSRRPNTSFCFLDIRSPGLGDTAMYLCATSRNTGGWRTDTQYFGPGTRLTVL.

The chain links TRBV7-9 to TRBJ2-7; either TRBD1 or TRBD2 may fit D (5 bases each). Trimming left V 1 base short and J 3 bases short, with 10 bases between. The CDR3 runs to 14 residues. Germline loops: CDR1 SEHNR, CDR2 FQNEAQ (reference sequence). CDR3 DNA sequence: TGTGCCAGCAGCTTAGGGGGACCTCACTACGAGCAGTACTTC. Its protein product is CASSLGGPHYEQYF.

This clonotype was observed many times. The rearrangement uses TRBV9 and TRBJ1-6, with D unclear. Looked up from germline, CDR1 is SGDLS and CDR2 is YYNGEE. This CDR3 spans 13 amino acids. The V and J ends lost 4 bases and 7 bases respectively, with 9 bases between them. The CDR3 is CASSPTGNSPLHF. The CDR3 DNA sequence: TGTGCCAGCAGCCCGACGGGGAATTCACCCCTCCACTTT.

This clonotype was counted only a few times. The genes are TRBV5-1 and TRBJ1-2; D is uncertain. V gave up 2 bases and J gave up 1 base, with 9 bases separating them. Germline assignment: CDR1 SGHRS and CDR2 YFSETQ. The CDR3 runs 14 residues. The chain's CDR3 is CASSFLDGNYGYTF. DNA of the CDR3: TGCGCCAGCAGCTTCTTGGATGGTAACTATGGCTACACCTTC.

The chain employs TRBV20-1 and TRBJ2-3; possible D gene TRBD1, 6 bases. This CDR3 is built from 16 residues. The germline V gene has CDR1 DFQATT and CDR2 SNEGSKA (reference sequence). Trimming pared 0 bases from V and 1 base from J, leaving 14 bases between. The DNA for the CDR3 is TGCAGTGCTAGAGACCCCAGGGGCGCAGGCACAGATACGCAGTATTTT. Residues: CSARDPRGAGTDTQYF.

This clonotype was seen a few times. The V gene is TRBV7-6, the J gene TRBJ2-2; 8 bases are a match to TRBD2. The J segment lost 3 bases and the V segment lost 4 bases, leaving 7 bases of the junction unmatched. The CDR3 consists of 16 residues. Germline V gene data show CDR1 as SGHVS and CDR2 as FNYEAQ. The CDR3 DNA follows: TGTGCCAGCAGCTCTACCGCGGGAGGATACACCGGGGAGCTGTTTTTT. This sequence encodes CASSSTAGGYTGELFF.

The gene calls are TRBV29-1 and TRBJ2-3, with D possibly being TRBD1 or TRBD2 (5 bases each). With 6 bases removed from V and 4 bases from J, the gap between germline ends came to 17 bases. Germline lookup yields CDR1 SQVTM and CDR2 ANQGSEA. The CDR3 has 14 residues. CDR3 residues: CSVKEGQGPDTQYF. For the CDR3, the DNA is TGCAGCGTCAAAGAGGGGCAGGGCCCAGATACGCAGTATTTT.

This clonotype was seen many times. The CDR3 DNA reads as TGTGCCATCAGGGACAGCGGGGATACGCAGTATTTT. Amino acid sequence: CAIRDSGDTQYF. The rearrangement joins TRBV10-3 to TRBJ2-3; D may correspond to TRBD1 or TRBD2 (6 bases each). CDR3 length: 12 amino acids. Germline V gene data show CDR1 as ENHRY and CDR2 as SYGVKD. The V end lost 6 bases, the J end lost 6 bases, and 10 bases lay between the germline ends.

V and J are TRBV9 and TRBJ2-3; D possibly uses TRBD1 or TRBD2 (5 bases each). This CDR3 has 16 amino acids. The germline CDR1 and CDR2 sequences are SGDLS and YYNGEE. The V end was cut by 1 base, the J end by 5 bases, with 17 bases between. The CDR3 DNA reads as TGTGCCAGCAGCGTACTTCATGGGACGGGTCAAGATACGCAGTATTTT. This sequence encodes CASSVLHGTGQDTQYF.

In nucleotides, the CDR3 is TGCAGTGCGGATGGGGGTCCCTACGAGCAGTACTTC. This gives the protein CSADGGPYEQYF. This chain joins TRBV20-1 and TRBJ2-7; D is tentatively TRBD1 or TRBD2 (5 bases each). Deletions cut 6 bases from V and 2 bases from J, with 11 bases between. Germline CDR1 reads DFQATT; CDR2 reads SNEGSKA (reference sequence). CDR3 length: 12 amino acids.

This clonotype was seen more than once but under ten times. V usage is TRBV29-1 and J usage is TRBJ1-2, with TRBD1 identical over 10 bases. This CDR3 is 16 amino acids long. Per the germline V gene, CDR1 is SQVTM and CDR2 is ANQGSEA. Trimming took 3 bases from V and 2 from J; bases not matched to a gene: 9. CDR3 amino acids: CSVDPVGTGVNYGYTF. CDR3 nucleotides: TGCAGCGTTGACCCCGTGGGGACAGGGGTAAACTATGGCTACACCTTC.

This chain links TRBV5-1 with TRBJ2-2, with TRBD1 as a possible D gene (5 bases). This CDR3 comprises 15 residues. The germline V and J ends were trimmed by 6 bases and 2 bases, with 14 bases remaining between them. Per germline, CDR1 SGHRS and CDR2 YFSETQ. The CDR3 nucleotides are TGCGCCAGCACCGCTCGACAGATCAACACCGGGGAGCTGTTTTTT. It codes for CASTARQINTGELFF.

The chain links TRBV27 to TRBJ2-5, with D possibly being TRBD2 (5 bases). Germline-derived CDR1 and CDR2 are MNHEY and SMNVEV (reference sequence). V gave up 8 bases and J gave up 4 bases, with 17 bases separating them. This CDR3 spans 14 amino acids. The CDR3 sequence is CASGGRGARETQYF. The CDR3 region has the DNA TGTGCCAGCGGCGGGCGAGGCGCTCGAGAGACCCAGTACTTC.

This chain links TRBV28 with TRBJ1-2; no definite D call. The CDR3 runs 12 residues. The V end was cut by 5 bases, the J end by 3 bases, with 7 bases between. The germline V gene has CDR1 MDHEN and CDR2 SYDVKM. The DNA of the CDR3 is TGTGCCAGCAGTCCAGGCTACTATGGCTACACCTTC. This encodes CASSPGYYGYTF.